This T cell receptor beta chain was sequenced for a study of shared T cell receptors in the human thymus. The V end was cut by 0 bases, the J end by 4 bases, with 14 bases between. This CDR3 is 15 amino acids long. Germline assignment: CDR1 SGHNT and CDR2 YYREEE (reference sequence). This clone has more than one count but fewer than ten. TCRdb keeps only in-frame clones here, not all; method: immunoSEQ multiplex PCR. The top ten hold roughly 0.0087% of the sample, which has about 710,000 clones, roughly 86% seen once. The sample was also linked to a second study, of human thymus T cells. That work contributes: Having surgery to correct congenital heart defects, healthy Finnish infants acted as the donors. Thymus tissue for the work was resected from patients undergoing corrective heart surgery. Unrelated individuals were reported by related research to share highly overlapping thymic repertoires.

This TCR was sampled from a boy in the first two years of life with a congenital heart defect. The sequencing sample was made of thymocytes. The chain joins TRBV5-4 to TRBJ2-7; a possible D gene is TRBD2 (5 bases). The CDR3 spells CASSLESDSYYEQYF. The CDR3 region has the DNA TGTGCCAGCAGCTTGGAATCGGACTCATATTACGAGCAGTACTTC.